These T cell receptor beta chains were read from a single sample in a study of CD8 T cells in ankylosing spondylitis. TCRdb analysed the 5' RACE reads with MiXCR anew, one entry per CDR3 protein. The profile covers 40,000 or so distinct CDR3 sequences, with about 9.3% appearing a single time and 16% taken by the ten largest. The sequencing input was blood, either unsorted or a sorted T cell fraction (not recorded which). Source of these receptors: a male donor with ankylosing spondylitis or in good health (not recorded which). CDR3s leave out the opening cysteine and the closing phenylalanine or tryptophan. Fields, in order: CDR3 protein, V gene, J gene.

ASREPGREWH	TRBV6-2/TRBV6-3	TRBJ1-5
ASSYFTSGQSNQPQH	TRBV6-5	TRBJ1-5
ASSLYIGGYQPQH	TRBV11-2	TRBJ1-5
ASRRTGSGANVLT	TRBV3-1	TRBJ2-6
ASSFPSGFGTDTQY	TRBV13	TRBJ2-3
ASSLEAGYLTDTQY	TRBV9	TRBJ2-3
AISDGTYEQY	TRBV10-3	TRBJ2-7
ASSLIWASVSYNEQF	TRBV28	TRBJ2-1
ASQVHNEQF	TRBV28	TRBJ2-1
SVEGGEQTYEQY	TRBV29-1	TRBJ2-7
ASSQGGRTDTQY	TRBV4-3	TRBJ2-3
ASSLLGQGNTGELF	TRBV7-3	TRBJ2-2
ASSLGYSTDTQY	TRBV4-2	TRBJ2-3
ASTQEGNGETQY	TRBV5-1	TRBJ2-5
ASNRGSGYLGSYNEQF	TRBV6-1	TRBJ2-1
ASSKSRDTSYEQY	TRBV19	TRBJ2-7
ASSQEQSSYNEQF	TRBV3-1	TRBJ2-1
ASSETGGDGYT	TRBV19	TRBJ1-2
ASRGGLVRPNEQF	TRBV2	TRBJ2-1
SAVYRNSYEQY	TRBV20-1	TRBJ2-7
AISGGGTGGPYEQY	TRBV10-3	TRBJ2-7
VSSLRESDTQY	TRBV12-3/TRBV12-4	TRBJ2-3
ASSPGQTYEQY	TRBV7-2	TRBJ2-7
ASSLRTSGNGETQY	TRBV3-1	TRBJ2-5
ASRELLGTGRQETQY	TRBV6-1	TRBJ2-5
SVEWRERDNEQF	TRBV29-1	TRBJ2-1
ASSYRSSTGELF	TRBV7-3	TRBJ2-2
ASGPGTSGDQETQY	TRBV6-4	TRBJ2-5
AGRRGLSTDTQY	TRBV2	TRBJ2-3
ASSPTGGTQY	TRBV11-2	TRBJ2-3
ASSLASGGNTDTQY	TRBV7-6	TRBJ2-3
SARTQGETQY	TRBV20-1	TRBJ2-5
ASSRVQANTGELF	TRBV5-1	TRBJ2-2
ASSPVAGRGYGYT	TRBV18	TRBJ1-2
ASSPPLGTEAF	TRBV18	TRBJ1-1
ASEFGLRKQMAEDEQY	TRBV12-3/TRBV12-4	TRBJ2-7
ASSLLAGVGEQF	TRBV5-1	TRBJ2-1
ASSPLNSPLH	TRBV12-3/TRBV12-4	TRBJ1-6
ASSLRGQSKETQY	TRBV19	TRBJ2-5
ASRAGGGLPGTDTQY	TRBV5-1	TRBJ2-3
ASGFGGPTDTQY	TRBV2	TRBJ2-3
ASSSRKTSGTSTDTQY	TRBV18	TRBJ2-3
ASSASGSPNNEQF	TRBV7-2	TRBJ2-1
ASSSGLAGGPEETQY	TRBV5-4	TRBJ2-5
ASSMGAPGEQY	TRBV19	TRBJ2-7